This entry features one T cell receptor (beta chain) sequence. The data are from a study of long-term antiretroviral therapy in people with HIV. At the survey level, the v3.0 immunoSEQ assay was run. Using immunoSEQ multiplex PCR, the repertoire was profiled, and TCRdb retains in-frame clones only, with some absent. The table shows about 48,000 clones, with around 84% occurring only once. The material sequenced was unsorted PBMCs, taken 0.8 years after starting antiretroviral therapy. The clonotype originates from a woman aged 18-29 years with HIV.

The DNA for the CDR3 is TGTGCCACCAGCCGACATCGCTCTGGAAACACCATATATTTT. It yields the protein CATSRHRSGNTIYF. This chain links TRBV15 with TRBJ1-3; D call uncertain. In germline, CDR1 is LNHNV, CDR2 YYDKDF (reference sequence). With 5 bases removed from V and 0 bases from J, the gap between germline ends came to 8 bases. This CDR3 has 14 residues.